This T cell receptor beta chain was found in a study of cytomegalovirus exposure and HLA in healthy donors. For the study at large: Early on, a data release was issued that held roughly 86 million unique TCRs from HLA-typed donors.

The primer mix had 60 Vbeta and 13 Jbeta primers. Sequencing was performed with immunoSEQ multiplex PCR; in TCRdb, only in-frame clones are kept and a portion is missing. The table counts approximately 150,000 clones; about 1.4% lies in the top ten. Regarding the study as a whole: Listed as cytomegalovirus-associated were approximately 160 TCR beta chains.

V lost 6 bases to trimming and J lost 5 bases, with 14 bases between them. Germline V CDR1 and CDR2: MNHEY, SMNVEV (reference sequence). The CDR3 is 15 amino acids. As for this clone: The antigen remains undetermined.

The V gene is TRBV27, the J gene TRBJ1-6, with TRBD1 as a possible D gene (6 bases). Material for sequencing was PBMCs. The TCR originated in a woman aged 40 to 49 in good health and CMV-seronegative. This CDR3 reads CASRYDRIDNSPLHF. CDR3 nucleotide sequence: TGTGCCAGCAGATACGACAGGATCGATAATTCACCCCTCCACTTT.